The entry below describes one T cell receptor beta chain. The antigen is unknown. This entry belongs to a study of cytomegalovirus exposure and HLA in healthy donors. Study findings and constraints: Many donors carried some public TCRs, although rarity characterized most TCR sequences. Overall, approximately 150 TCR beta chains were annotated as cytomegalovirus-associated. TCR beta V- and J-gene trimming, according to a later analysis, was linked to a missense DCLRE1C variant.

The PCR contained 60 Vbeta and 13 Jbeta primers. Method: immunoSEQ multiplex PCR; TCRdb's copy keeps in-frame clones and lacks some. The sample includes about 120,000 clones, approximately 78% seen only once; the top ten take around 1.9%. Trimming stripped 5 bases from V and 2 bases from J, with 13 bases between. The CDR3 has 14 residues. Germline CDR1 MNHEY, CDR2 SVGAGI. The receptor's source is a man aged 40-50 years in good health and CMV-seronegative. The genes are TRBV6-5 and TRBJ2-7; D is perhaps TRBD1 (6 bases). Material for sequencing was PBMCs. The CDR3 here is CASSLYRVTYEQYF. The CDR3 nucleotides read TGTGCCAGCAGTCTTTACAGGGTTACCTACGAGCAGTACTTC.